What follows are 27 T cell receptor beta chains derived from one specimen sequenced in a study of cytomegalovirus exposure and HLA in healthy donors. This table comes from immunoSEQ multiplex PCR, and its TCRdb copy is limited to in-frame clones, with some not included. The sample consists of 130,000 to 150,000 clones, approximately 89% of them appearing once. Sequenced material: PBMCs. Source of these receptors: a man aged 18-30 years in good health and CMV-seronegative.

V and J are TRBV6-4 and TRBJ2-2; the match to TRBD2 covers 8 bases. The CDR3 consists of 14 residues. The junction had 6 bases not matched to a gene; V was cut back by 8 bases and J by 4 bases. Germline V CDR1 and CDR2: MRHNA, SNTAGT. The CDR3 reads CASGPGTSTGELFF. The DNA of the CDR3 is TGTGCCAGCGGGCCCGGGACTAGCACCGGGGAGCTGTTTTTT.

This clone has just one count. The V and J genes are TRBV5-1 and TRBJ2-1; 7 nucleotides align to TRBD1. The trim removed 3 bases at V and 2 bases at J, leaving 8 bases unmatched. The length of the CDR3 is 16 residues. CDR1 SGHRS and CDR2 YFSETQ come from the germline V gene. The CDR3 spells CASSSQTGPTYNEQFF. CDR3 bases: TGCGCCAGCAGCTCACAGACAGGGCCTACCTACAATGAGCAGTTCTTC.

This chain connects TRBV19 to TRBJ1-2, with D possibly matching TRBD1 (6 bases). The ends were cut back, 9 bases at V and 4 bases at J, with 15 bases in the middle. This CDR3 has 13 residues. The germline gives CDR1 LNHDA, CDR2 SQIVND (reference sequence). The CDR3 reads CASTPGGAYGYTF. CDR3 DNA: TGTGCCAGCACACCGGGGGGGGCCTATGGCTACACCTTC.

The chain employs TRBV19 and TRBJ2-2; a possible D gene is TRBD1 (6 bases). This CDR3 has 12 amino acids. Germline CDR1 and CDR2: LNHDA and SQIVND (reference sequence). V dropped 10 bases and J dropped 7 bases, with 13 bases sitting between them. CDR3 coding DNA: TGTGCCACATCAGGGGTTGGCGGGGAGCTGTTTTTT. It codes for CATSGVGGELFF.

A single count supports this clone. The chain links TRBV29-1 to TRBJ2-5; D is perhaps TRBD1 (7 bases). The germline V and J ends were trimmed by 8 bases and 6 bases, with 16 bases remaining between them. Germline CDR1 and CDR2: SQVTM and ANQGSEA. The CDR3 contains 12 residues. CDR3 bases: TGCAGCTTGATACAGGGGAGGAAGACCCAGTACTTC. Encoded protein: CSLIQGRKTQYF. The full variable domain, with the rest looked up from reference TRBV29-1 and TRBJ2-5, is SAVISQKPSRDICQRGTSLTIQCQVDSQVTMMFWYRQQPGQSLTLIATANQGSEATYESGFVIDKFPISRPNLTFSTLTVSNMSPEDSSIYLCSLIQGRKTQYFGPGTRLLVL.

CDR3: CASSVGRGNYGYTF. The CDR3 nucleotides read TGTGCCAGCAGCGTAGGGCGCGGAAACTATGGCTACACCTTC. This chain uses TRBV9 with TRBJ1-2; D is uncertain. In germline, CDR1 is SGDLS, CDR2 YYNGEE. V lost 0 bases and J lost 2, with 8 bases in between. The CDR3 consists of 14 residues.

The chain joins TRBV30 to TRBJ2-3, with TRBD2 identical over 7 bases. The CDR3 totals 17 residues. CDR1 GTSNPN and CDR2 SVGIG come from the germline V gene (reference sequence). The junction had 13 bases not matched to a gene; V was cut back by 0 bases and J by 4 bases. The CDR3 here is CAWSVRVASGSSDTQYF. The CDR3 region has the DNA TGTGCCTGGAGTGTACGAGTGGCTAGCGGATCCTCAGATACGCAGTATTTT. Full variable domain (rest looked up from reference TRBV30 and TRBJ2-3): SQTIHQWPATLVQPVGSPLSLECTVEGTSNPNLYWYRQAAGRGLQLLFYSVGIGQISSEVPQNLSASRPQDRQFILSSKKLLLSDSGFYLCAWSVRVASGSSDTQYFGPGTRLTVL.

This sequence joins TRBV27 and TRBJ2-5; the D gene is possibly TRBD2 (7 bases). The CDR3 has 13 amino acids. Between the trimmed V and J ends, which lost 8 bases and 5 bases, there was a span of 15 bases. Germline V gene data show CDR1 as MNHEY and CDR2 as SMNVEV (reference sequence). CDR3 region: CASREGGRETQYF. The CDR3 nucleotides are TGTGCCAGCCGCGAGGGGGGGCGGGAGACCCAGTACTTC.

The CDR3 sequence: CATRAGNGYTF. For the CDR3, the DNA is TGTGCCACCCGGGCGGGGAATGGCTACACCTTC. The chain uses TRBV19 and TRBJ1-2; D gene unclear. The CDR3 has 11 amino acids. V was cut by 10 bases and J by 6 bases, with 12 bases left in between. The germline V gene encodes CDR1 LNHDA and CDR2 SQIVND (reference sequence).

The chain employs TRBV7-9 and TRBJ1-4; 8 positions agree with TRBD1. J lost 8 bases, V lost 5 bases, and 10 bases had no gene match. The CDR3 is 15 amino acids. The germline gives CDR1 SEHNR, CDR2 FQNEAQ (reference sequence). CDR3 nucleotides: TGTGCCAGCAGCACCAGACAGGGGTTACAGGAAAAACTGTTTTTT. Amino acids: CASSTRQGLQEKLFF.

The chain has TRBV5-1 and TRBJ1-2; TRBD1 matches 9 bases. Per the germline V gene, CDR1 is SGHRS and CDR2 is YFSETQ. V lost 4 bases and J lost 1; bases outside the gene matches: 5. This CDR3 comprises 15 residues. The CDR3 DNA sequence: TGCGCCAGCAGCCCCCGGACAGGGGATAACTATGGCTACACCTTC. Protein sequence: CASSPRTGDNYGYTF.

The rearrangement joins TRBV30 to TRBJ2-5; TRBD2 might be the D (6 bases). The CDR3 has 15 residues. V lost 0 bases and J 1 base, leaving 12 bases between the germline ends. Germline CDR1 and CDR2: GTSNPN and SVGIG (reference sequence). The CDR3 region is CAWSVRLTSQETQYF. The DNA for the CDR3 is TGTGCCTGGAGTGTACGTCTGACTAGCCAAGAGACCCAGTACTTC.

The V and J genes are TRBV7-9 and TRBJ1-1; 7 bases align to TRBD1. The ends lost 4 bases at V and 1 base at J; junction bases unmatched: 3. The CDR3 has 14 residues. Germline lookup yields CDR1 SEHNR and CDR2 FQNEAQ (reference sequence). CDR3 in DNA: TGTGCCAGCAGCTCCAACAGGGGGAACACTGAAGCTTTCTTT. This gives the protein CASSSNRGNTEAFF.

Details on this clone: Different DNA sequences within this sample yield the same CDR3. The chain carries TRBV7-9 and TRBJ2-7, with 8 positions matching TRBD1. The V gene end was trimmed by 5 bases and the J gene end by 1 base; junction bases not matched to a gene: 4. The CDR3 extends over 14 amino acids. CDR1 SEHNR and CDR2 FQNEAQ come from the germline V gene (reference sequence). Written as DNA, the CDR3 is TGTGCCAGCAGCCTCGACAGGGGATCCTACGAGCAGTACGTC. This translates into CASSLDRGSYEQYV.

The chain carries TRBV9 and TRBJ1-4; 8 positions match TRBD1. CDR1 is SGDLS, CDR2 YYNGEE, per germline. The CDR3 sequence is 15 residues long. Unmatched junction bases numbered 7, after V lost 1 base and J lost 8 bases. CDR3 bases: TGTGCCAGCAGCGTATCACAGGGGGTTTCAGAAAAACTGTTTTTT. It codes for CASSVSQGVSEKLFF.

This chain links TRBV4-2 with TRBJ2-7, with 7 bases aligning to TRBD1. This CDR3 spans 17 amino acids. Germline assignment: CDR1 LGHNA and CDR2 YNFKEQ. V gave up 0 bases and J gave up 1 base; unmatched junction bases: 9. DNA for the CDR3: TGTGCCAGCAGCCAAGACTCAGGGACAGATCTTTCCTACGAGCAGTACTTC. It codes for CASSQDSGTDLSYEQYF.

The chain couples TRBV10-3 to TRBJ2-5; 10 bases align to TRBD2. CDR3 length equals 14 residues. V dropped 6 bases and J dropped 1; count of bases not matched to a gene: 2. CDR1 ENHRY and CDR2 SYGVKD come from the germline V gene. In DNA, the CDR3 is TGTGCCATCAGAGCGGGGGGGTCCCAAGAGACCCAGTACTTC. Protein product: CAIRAGGSQETQYF.

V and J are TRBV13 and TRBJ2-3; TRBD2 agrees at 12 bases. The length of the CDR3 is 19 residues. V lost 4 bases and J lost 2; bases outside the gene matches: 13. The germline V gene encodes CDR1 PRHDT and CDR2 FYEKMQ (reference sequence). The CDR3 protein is CASSSGTSGRPHSTDTQYF. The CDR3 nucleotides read TGTGCCAGCAGCTCCGGGACTAGCGGGCGTCCCCACTCCACAGATACGCAGTATTTT.

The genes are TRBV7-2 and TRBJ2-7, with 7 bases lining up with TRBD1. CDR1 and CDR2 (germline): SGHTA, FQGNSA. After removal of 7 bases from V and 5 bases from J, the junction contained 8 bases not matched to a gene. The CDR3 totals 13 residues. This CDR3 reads CASTSTGKNEQYV. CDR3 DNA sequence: TGTGCCAGCACTTCGACAGGGAAGAACGAGCAGTACGTC.

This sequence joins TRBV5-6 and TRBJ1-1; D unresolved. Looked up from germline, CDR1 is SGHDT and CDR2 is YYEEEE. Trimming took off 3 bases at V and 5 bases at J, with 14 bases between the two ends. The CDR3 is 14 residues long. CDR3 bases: TGTGCCAGCAGCTCTTTCGCGGGGTGGACTGAAGCTTTCTTT. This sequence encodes CASSSFAGWTEAFF.

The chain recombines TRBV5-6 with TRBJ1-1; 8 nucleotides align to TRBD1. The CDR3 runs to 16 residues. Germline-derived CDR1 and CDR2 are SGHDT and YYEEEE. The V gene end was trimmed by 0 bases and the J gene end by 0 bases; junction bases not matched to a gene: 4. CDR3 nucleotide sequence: TGTGCCAGCAGCTTGGCCGGGACAGGCATGAACACTGAAGCTTTCTTT. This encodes CASSLAGTGMNTEAFF.

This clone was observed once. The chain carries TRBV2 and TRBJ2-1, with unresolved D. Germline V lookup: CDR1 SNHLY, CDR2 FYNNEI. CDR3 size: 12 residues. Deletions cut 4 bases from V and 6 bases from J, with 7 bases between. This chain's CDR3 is CASSGLINEQFF. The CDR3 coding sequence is TGTGCCAGCAGTGGACTGATCAATGAGCAGTTCTTC.

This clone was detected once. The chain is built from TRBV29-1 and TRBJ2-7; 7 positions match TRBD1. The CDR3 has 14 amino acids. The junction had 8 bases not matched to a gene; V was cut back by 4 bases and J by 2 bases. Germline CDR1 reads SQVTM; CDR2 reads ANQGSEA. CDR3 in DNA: TGCAGCGTTGCCCCCCGGGACAGAACCTACGAGCAGTACTTC. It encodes CSVAPRDRTYEQYF.

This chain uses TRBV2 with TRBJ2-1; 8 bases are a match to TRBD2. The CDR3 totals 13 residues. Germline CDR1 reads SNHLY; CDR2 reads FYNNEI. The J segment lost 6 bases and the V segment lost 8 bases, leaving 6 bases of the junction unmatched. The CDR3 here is CASREGGPNEQFF. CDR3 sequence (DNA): TGTGCCAGCCGGGAGGGAGGGCCCAATGAGCAGTTCTTC.

CDR3 region: CASMGRGRYEQYV. The DNA of the CDR3 is TGTGCCAGCATGGGCAGGGGGCGTTACGAGCAGTACGTC. V and J are TRBV6-5 and TRBJ2-7, with 8 bases lining up with TRBD1. Trimming cost V 7 bases and J 4 bases; bases outside gene matches: 6. Germline V gives CDR1 MNHEY, CDR2 SVGAGI. The CDR3 consists of 13 residues.

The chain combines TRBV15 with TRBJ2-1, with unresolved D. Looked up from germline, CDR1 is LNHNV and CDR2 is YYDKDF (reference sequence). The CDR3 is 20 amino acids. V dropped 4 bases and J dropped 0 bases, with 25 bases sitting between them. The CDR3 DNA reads TGTGCCACCAGCAAGAGGTGGAGTCTACCCGTCGGTCGCTCCTACAATGAGCAGTTCTTC. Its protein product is CATSKRWSLPVGRSYNEQFF.

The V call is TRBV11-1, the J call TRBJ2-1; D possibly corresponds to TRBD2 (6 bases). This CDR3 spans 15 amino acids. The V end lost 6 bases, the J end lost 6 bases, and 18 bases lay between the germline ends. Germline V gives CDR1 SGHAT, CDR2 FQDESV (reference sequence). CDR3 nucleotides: TGTGCCAGCAGATCGGACTACCAGAGGGCCAATGAGCAGTTCTTC. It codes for CASRSDYQRANEQFF. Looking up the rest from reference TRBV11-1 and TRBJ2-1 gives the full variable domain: EAEVAQSPRYKITEKSQAVAFWCDPISGHATLYWYRQILGQGPELLVQFQDESVVDDSQLPKDRFSAERLKGVDSTLKIQPAELGDSAMYLCASRSDYQRANEQFFGPGTRLTVL.